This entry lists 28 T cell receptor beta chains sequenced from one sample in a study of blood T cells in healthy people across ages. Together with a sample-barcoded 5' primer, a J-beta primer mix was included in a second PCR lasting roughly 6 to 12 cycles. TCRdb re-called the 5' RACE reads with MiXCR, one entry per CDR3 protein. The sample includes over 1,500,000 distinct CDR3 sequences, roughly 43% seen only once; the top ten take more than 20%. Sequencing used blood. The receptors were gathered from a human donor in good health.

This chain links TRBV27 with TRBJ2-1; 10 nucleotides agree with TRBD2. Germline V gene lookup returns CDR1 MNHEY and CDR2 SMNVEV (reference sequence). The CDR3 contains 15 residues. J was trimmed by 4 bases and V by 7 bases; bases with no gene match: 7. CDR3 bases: TGTGCCAGCACGTTCGCTAGCGGGGGTTACAATGAGCAGTTCTTC. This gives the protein CASTFASGGYNEQFF.

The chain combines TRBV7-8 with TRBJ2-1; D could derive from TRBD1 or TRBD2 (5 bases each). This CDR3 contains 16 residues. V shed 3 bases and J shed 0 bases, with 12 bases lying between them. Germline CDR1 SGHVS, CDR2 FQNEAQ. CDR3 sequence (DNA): TGTGCCAGCAGCTTGCATGAGGGGCGCTCCTACAATGAGCAGTTCTTC. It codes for CASSLHEGRSYNEQFF.

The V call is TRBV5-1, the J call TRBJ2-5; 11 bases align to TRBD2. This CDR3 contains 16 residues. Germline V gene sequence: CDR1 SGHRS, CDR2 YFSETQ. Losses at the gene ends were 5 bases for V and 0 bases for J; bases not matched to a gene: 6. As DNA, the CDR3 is TGCGCCAGCAGTCCCGGACTAGCGGGCCACCAAGAGACCCAGTACTTC. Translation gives CASSPGLAGHQETQYF.

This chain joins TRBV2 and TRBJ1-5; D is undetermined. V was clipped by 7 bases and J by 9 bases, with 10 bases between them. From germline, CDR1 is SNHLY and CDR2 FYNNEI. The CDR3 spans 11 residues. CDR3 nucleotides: TGTGCCAGCATGGAAGGTCCGCCCCAGCATTTT. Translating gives CASMEGPPQHF.

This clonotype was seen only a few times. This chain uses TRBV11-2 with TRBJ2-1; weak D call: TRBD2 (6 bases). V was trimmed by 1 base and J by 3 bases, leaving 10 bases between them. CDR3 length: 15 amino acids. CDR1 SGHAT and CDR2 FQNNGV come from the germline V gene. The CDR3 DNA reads TGTGCCAGCAGCTTAGGATCGGGGGACTACAATGAGCAGTTCTTC. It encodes CASSLGSGDYNEQFF.

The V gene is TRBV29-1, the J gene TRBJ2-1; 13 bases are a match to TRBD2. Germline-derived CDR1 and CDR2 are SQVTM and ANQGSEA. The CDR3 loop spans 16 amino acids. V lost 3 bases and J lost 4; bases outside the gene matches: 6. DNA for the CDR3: TGCAGCGTTGAGGTAGGGACTAGCGGGACTTACAATGAGCAGTTCTTC. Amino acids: CSVEVGTSGTYNEQFF.

Written as DNA, the CDR3 is TGCAGTGGGACTGGCGGGGGGGGTAGCACAGATACGCAGTATTTT. Encoded protein: CSGTGGGGSTDTQYF. The chain employs TRBV20-1 and TRBJ2-3, with TRBD2 matching over 9 bases. In germline, CDR1 is DFQATT, CDR2 SNEGSKA (reference sequence). CDR3 size: 15 residues. Trimming took 7 bases from V and 0 from J; bases not matched to a gene: 8.

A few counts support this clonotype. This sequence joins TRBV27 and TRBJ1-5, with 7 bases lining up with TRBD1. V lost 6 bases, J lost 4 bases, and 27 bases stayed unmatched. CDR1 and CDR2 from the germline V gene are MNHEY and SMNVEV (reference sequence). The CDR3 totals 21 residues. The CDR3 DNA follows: TGTGCCAGCAGCTCCCTCATGACGACAGGGTTAGGTCTCCCAGGGAATCAGCCCCAGCATTTT. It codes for CASSSLMTTGLGLPGNQPQHF.

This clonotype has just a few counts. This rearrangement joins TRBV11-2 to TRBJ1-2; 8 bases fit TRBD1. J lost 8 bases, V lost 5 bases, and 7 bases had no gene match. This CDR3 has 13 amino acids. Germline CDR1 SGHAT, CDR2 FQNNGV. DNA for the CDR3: TGTGCCAGCAGCCCAGTCAGGGGGCTCGGCTACACCTTC. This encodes CASSPVRGLGYTF.

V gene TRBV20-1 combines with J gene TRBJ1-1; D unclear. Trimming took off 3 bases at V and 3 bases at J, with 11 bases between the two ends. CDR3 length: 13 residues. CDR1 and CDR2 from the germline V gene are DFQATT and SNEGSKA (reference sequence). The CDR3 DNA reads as TGCAGTGCTAGGTTGGGTATTTACACTGAAGCTTTCTTT. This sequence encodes CSARLGIYTEAFF.

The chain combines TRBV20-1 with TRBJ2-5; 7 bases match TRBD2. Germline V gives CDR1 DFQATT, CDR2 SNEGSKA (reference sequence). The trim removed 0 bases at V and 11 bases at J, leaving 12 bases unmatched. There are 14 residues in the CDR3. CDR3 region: CSAREPSQPREQYF. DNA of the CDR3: TGCAGTGCTAGAGAGCCGTCACAGCCGCGGGAGCAGTACTTC.

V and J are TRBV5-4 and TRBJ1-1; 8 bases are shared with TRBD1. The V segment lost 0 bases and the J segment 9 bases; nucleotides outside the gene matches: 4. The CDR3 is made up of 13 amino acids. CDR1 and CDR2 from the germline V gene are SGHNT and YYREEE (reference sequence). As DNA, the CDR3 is TGTGCCAGCAGCTTGGGCGGGACAGGTAAAGCTTTCTTT. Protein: CASSLGGTGKAFF.

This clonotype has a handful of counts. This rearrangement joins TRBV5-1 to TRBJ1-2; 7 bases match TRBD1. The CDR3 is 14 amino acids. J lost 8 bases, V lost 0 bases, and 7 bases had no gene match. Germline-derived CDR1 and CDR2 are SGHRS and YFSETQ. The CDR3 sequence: CASSLGTGAGGYTF. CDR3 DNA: TGCGCCAGCAGCTTGGGAACAGGGGCCGGAGGCTACACCTTC.

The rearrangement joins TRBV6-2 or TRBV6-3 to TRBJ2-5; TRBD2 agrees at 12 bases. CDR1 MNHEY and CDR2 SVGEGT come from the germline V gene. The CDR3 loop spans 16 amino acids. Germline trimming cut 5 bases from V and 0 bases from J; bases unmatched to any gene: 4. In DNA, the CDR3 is TGTGCCAGCAGTCAACTAGCGGGGGGCTACCAAGAGACCCAGTACTTC. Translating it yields CASSQLAGGYQETQYF.

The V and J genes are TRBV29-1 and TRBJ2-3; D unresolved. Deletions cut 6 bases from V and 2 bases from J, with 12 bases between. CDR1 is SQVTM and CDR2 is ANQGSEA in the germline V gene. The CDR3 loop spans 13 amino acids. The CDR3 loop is CSVDPWTTDTQYF. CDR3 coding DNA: TGCAGCGTCGATCCTTGGACCACAGATACGCAGTATTTT.

CDR3 DNA sequence: TGTGCCAGCAGTGGTTTTGGGACAGATACGCAGTATTTT. It codes for CASSGFGTDTQYF. The chain carries TRBV6-1 and TRBJ2-3; D not certain. Per germline, CDR1 MNHNS and CDR2 SASEGT. V was trimmed by 4 bases and J by 3 bases, leaving 8 bases between them. This CDR3 is 13 amino acids long.

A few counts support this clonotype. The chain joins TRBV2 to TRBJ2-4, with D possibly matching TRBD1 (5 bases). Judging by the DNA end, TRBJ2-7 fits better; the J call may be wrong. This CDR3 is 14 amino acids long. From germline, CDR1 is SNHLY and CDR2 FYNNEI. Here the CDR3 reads CASRQWTSPYEQYF. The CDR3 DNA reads TGTGCCAGCAGACAATGGACATCGCCCTACGAGCAGTACTTC.

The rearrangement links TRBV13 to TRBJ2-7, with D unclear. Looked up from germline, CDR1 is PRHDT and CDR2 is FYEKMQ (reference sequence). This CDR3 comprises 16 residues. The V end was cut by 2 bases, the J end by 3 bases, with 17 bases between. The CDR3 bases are TGTGCCAGCAGCTTACCTTCGGGCGGCACATTCTACGAGCAGTACTTC. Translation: CASSLPSGGTFYEQYF.

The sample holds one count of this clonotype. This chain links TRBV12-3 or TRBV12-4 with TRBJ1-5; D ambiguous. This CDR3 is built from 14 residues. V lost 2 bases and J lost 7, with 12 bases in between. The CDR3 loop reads CASSLYRGGQPQHF. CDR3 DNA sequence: TGTGCCAGCAGTTTATATCGGGGAGGGCAGCCCCAGCATTTT.

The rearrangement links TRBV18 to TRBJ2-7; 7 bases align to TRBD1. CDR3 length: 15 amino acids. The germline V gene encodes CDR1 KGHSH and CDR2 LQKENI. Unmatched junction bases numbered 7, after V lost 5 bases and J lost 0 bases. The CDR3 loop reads CASSTDRQSSYEQYF. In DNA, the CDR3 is TGTGCCAGCTCAACGGACAGGCAGAGCTCCTACGAGCAGTACTTC.

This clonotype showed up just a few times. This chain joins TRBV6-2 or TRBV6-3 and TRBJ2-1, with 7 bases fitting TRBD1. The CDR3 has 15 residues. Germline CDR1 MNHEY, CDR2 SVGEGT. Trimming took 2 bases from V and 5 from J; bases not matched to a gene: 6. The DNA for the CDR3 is TGTGCCAGCAGTTACCGGGACAGTATTAACAATGAGCAGTTCTTC. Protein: CASSYRDSINNEQFF.

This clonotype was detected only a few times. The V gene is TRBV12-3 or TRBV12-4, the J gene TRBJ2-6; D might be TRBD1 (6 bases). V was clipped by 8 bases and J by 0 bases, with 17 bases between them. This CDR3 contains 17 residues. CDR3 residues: CASGPGTSRSGANVLTF. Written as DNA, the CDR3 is TGTGCCAGCGGTCCCGGGACATCCCGCTCTGGGGCCAACGTCCTGACTTTC.

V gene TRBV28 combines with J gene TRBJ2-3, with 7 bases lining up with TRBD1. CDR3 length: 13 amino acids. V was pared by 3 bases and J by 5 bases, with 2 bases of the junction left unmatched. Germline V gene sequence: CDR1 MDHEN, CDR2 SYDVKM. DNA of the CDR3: TGTGCCAGCAGTTTTAGGGGGCTAGATACGCAGTATTTT. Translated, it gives CASSFRGLDTQYF.

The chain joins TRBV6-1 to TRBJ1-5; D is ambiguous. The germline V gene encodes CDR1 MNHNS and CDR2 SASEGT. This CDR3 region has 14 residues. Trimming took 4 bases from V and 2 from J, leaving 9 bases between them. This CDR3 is CASSGGSGNQPQHF. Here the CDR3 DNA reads TGTGCCAGCAGTGGAGGGTCGGGCAATCAGCCCCAGCATTTT.

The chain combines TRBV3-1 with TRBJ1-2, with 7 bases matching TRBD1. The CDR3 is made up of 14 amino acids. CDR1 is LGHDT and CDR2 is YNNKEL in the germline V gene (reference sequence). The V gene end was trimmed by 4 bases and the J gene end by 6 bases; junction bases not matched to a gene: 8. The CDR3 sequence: CASSRLDRVDGYTF. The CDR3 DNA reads TGTGCCAGCAGCCGCTTAGACAGGGTGGATGGCTACACCTTC. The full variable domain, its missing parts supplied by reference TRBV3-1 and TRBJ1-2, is DTAVSQTPKYLVTQMGNDKSIKCEQNLGHDTMYWYKQDSKKFLKIMFSYNNKELIINETVPNRFSPKSPDKAHLNLHINSLELGDSAVYFCASSRLDRVDGYTFGSGTRLTVV.

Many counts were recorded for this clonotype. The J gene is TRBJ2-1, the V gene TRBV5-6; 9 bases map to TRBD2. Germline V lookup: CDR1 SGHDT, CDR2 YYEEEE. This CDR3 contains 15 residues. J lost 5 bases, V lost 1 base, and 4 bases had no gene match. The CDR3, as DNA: TGTGCCAGCAGCTTGTTAGCGGGGGTCCACAATGAGCAGTTCTTC. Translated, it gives CASSLLAGVHNEQFF.

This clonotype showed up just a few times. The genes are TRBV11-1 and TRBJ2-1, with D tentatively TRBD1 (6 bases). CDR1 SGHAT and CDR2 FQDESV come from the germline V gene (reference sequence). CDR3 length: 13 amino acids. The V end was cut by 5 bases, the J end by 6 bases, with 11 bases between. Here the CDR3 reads CASSPRGSNEQFF. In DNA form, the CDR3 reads TGTGCCAGCAGCCCCAGGGGTTCCAATGAGCAGTTCTTC.

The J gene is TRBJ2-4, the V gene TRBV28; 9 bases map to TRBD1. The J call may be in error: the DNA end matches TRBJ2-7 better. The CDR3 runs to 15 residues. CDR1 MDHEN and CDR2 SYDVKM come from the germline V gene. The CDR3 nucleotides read TGTGCCAGCAGTCCCACGGGACAGGGCTTCCACGAGCAGTACTTC. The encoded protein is CASSPTGQGFHEQYF.